The 15 T cell receptor beta chains below come from one sample, sequenced in a study of OX40 agonist ivuxolimab in advanced cancers. Sequencing was performed with immunoSEQ multiplex PCR; in TCRdb, only in-frame clones are kept and a portion is missing. The sample consists of 55,000 to 65,000 clones, around 84% of them appearing once. This specimen consisted of CD4+ or CD8+ T cells sorted from blood, obtained in a trial of the OX40 agonist ivuxolimab. The source is an adult with an advanced solid tumor such as melanoma, head and neck, liver or kidney cancer.

CDR3 amino acids: CATSKDRVRTDTQYF. CDR3 nucleotides: TGTGCCACCAGCAAGGACAGGGTCCGCACAGATACGCAGTATTTT. The chain uses TRBV15 and TRBJ2-3, with 8 bases that match TRBD1. The trim removed 4 bases at V and 1 base at J, leaving 4 bases unmatched. The CDR3 totals 15 residues. CDR1 and CDR2 from the germline V gene are LNHNV and YYDKDF (reference sequence).

The sample holds one count of this clone. V is TRBV27 and J is TRBJ2-1, with 8 positions matching TRBD2. Germline V lookup: CDR1 MNHEY, CDR2 SMNVEV (reference sequence). V trimming: 11 bases; J trimming: 3 bases; junction bases outside the gene matches: 9. The CDR3 runs 14 residues. CDR3 nucleotide sequence: TGTGCCTGCGGGGGGACAAGCAACTACAATGAGCAGTTCTTC. Encoded protein: CACGGTSNYNEQFF.

This clone was seen a handful of times. This chain joins TRBV29-1 and TRBJ1-5; D remains ambiguous. The germline V and J ends were trimmed by 5 bases and 4 bases, with 0 bases remaining between them. The CDR3 has 9 residues. Looked up from germline, CDR1 is SQVTM and CDR2 is ANQGSEA. The CDR3 spells CSVNQPQHF. The CDR3 nucleotides are TGCAGCGTTAATCAGCCCCAGCATTTT.

Details on this clone: The sample contains more than one DNA sequence encoding this CDR3. The V and J genes are TRBV5-1 and TRBJ2-1; 7 positions agree with TRBD1. The length of the CDR3 is 15 residues. The germline gives CDR1 SGHRS, CDR2 YFSETQ. Trimming removed 0 bases from V and 5 bases from J; junction bases left unmatched: 5. DNA of the CDR3: TGCGCCAGCAGCTTGGAAGGGGGCAGGGACAATGAGCAGTTCTTC. Its translation is CASSLEGGRDNEQFF.

The table lists this clone with a few counts. The J gene is TRBJ1-1, the V gene TRBV7-9; 7 bases are shared with TRBD1. The germline V gene has CDR1 SEHNR and CDR2 FQNEAQ (reference sequence). CDR3 length: 14 residues. J gave up 4 bases and V 5 bases, and 7 bases lay outside the gene matches. CDR3 sequence: CASSPRQGSTEAFF. CDR3 coding DNA: TGTGCCAGCAGCCCGCGACAGGGTAGCACTGAAGCTTTCTTT.

The J gene is TRBJ2-3, the V gene TRBV2; maybe TRBD2 (6 bases). Germline V gene lookup returns CDR1 SNHLY and CDR2 FYNNEI. The ends were cut back, 5 bases at V and 7 bases at J, with 7 bases in the middle. This CDR3 has 11 residues. The DNA of the CDR3 is TGTGCCAGCAGTCGGGGGAATACGCAGTATTTT. It encodes CASSRGNTQYF.

The V call is TRBV21-1, the J call TRBJ2-3; TRBD2, the table's D call, was not compared with the DNA. TRBV21-1 is marked as a pseudogene. The CDR3 totals 16 residues. Written as DNA, the CDR3 is TGTGCCAGCAGCTTAAGAACTAGCGGGACCACAGATACGCAGTATTTT. It is translated as CASSLRTSGTTDTQYF.

The chain employs TRBV6-5 and TRBJ2-1; D gene unclear. V lost 4 bases and J 0 bases, leaving 7 bases between the germline ends. The CDR3 has 14 residues. Per the germline V gene, CDR1 is MNHEY and CDR2 is SVGAGI. CDR3 bases: TGTGCCAGCAGTTTCAGGAGCTCCTACAATGAGCAGTTCTTC. Translated: CASSFRSSYNEQFF.

This chain joins TRBV4-1 and TRBJ2-3, with a weak D call TRBD2 (5 bases). Germline CDR1 is MGHRA and CDR2 is YSYEKL. V lost 1 base, J lost 0 bases, and 8 bases lay in between. The length of the CDR3 is 15 residues. CDR3 loop: CASSQASGSTDTQYF. The CDR3 nucleotides are TGCGCCAGCAGCCAAGCAAGCGGTAGCACAGATACGCAGTATTTT.

A single count supports this clone. V and J are TRBV7-8 and TRBJ2-3; D may be TRBD1 (5 bases). Germline V gives CDR1 SGHVS, CDR2 FQNEAQ. V was shortened by 8 bases and J by 6 bases, with 15 bases between the two germline ends. The CDR3 is 13 amino acids. The CDR3 DNA follows: TGTGCCAGCCAGGCTCCAGGGCGTGATACGCAGTATTTT. Translation: CASQAPGRDTQYF.

The rearrangement uses TRBV2 and TRBJ1-2; D perhaps matches TRBD1 (6 bases). Trimming left V 7 bases short and J 0 bases short, with 12 bases between. The CDR3 has 14 residues. Germline values: CDR1 SNHLY, CDR2 FYNNEI. CDR3 DNA sequence: TGTGCCAGCACCCGGGACACAACTAACTATGGCTACACCTTC. Translated: CASTRDTTNYGYTF.

This chain connects TRBV6-1 to TRBJ1-2; D gene unclear. Between the trimmed V and J ends, which lost 0 bases and 6 bases, there was a span of 8 bases. This CDR3 has 13 residues. Germline V gene data show CDR1 as MNHNS and CDR2 as SASEGT. The CDR3: CASSEARADGYTF. In DNA form, the CDR3 reads TGTGCCAGCAGTGAAGCTAGGGCGGATGGCTACACCTTC.

J is TRBJ2-7 and V is TRBV9; D possibly corresponds to TRBD1 (5 bases). The germline V gene encodes CDR1 SGDLS and CDR2 YYNGEE. V lost 0 bases to trimming and J lost 6 bases, with 13 bases between them. CDR3 length: 14 residues. The CDR3 nucleotides read TGTGCCAGCAGCGTAGGTAACAGGCCGTTCGAGCAGTACTTC. Translating it yields CASSVGNRPFEQYF.

V and J are TRBV18 and TRBJ2-7; D gene unclear. Trimming removed 1 base from V and 1 base from J, with 8 bases in between. There are 14 residues in the CDR3. Germline assignment: CDR1 KGHSH and CDR2 LQKENI. In DNA form, the CDR3 reads TGTGCCAGCTCACCACGGGAAGGATCCTACGAGCAGTACTTC. It codes for CASSPREGSYEQYF. Filled out from reference TRBV18 and TRBJ2-7, the complete variable domain reads NAGVMQNPRHLVRRRGQEARLRCSPMKGHSHVYWYRQLPEEGLKFMVYLQKENIIDESGMPKERFSAEFPKEGPSILRIQQVVRGDSAAYFCASSPREGSYEQYFGPGTRLTVT.

This clone was counted only a few times. The genes are TRBV27 and TRBJ1-5; 8 nucleotides line up with TRBD1. This CDR3 contains 14 residues. The germline V gene has CDR1 MNHEY and CDR2 SMNVEV (reference sequence). With V trimmed by 6 bases and J by 3 bases, 4 bases remained unmatched. In nucleotides, the CDR3 is TGTGCCAGCAGAGAGACAGGGGTCAATCAGCCCCAGCATTTT. This sequence encodes CASRETGVNQPQHF.